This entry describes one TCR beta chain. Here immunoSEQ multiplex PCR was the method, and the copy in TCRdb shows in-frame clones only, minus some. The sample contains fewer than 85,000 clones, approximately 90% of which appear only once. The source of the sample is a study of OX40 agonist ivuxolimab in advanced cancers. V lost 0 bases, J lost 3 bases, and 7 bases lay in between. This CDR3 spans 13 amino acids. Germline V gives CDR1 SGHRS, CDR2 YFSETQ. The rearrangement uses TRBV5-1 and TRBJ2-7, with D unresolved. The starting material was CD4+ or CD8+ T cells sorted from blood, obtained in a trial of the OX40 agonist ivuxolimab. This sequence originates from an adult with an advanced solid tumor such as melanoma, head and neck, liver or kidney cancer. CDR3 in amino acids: CASSLAESYEQYF. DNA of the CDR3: TGCGCCAGCAGCTTGGCGGAGAGCTACGAGCAGTACTTC.